The clone carrying this T cell receptor (beta chain) occurred a few times. Its antigen is as yet unknown. Researchers ran the PCR with 60 Vbeta and 13 Jbeta primers. Measured with immunoSEQ multiplex PCR; TCRdb has only the in-frame clones, and not every one. The data hold about 150,000 clones, with about 76% observed a single time. The V gene lost 0 bases and the J gene lost 4 bases, with 7 bases spanning the gap. The CDR3 has 13 amino acids. Germline lookup yields CDR1 LGHNA and CDR2 YNFKEQ. This sample is drawn from a study of cytomegalovirus exposure and HLA in healthy donors. Regarding the study as a whole: As a later analysis revealed, most CMV-associated TCR beta chains appeared HLA-restricted.

The sequence was collected from a man younger than 40 in good health and CMV-seropositive. The V call is TRBV4-2, the J call TRBJ2-7; D is uncertain. Sequenced input: PBMCs. CDR3 sequence: CASSQDPEYEQYF. The CDR3 DNA reads TGTGCCAGCAGCCAAGATCCAGAATACGAGCAGTACTTC.